This T cell receptor beta chain comes out of a study of blood T cell repertoires in COVID-19. V lost 5 bases and J lost 7; bases outside the gene matches: 4. CDR1 is LGHNA and CDR2 is YNFKEQ in the germline V gene. CDR3 length equals 12 residues. This table comes from immunoSEQ multiplex PCR, and its TCRdb copy is limited to in-frame clones, with some not included. The data hold some 60,000 clones, with 80% to 95% observed a single time. Sequenced material: peripheral blood. The chain has TRBV4-2 and TRBJ1-1, with 7 bases fitting TRBD1. The source is a man in his sixties with acute or convalescent COVID-19. The CDR3 sequence is CASSYQGGEAFF. The CDR3, as DNA: TGTGCCAGCAGCTATCAGGGGGGTGAAGCTTTCTTT.